In its sample, the clone carrying this T cell receptor beta chain was seen a few times. Antigen unknown. This sample was taken from a study of response to subunit inactivated influenza vaccine. TCRdb redid the calling of the RT-PCR reads with MiXCR, one entry per CDR3 protein. The sample has hundreds of thousands of distinct CDR3 sequences; approximately 15% are singletons. Findings of the study overall: That few new T cells are recruited by each seasonal influenza vaccination was the authors' suggestion.

Trimming took off 0 bases at V and 1 base at J, with 9 bases between the two ends. The CDR3 runs to 15 residues. CDR1 is MGHRA, CDR2 YSYEKL, per germline. This clonotype was obtained from a man between 45 and 60 years old who received an inactivated influenza vaccine. Sequenced here: PBMCs from blood, sampled about 12 days after vaccination. V and J are TRBV4-1 and TRBJ1-1; D not certain. The CDR3 here is CASSQDRRPNTEAFF. CDR3 in DNA: TGCGCCAGCAGCCAAGATCGTAGGCCGAACACTGAAGCTTTCTTT.